This T cell receptor beta chain was sequenced for a study of blood T cells in healthy people across ages. Study-wide points: TCR beta diversity per million T cells fell roughly linearly with age.

This clonotype was seen ten or more times. The antigen is undetermined. It was with a sample-barcoded 5' primer and a J-beta primer mix that a second PCR of roughly 6 to 12 cycles was run. Each CDR3 protein is one row after TCRdb ran MiXCR on the 5' RACE reads. Here the sample spans 600,000 to 850,000 distinct CDR3 sequences, about 42% being singletons. This CDR3 comprises 14 residues. V lost 0 bases and J lost 8, with 12 bases in between. CDR1 and CDR2 from the germline V gene are SGHRS and YFSETQ. The receptor's source is a woman aged 55-70 years in good health. Material: blood. The rearrangement links TRBV5-1 to TRBJ2-1; D assignment may be TRBD1 or TRBD2 (5 bases each). CDR3 region: CASSLGSGSDEQFF. CDR3 coding DNA: TGCGCCAGCAGCTTGGGATCAGGGAGCGATGAGCAGTTCTTC.